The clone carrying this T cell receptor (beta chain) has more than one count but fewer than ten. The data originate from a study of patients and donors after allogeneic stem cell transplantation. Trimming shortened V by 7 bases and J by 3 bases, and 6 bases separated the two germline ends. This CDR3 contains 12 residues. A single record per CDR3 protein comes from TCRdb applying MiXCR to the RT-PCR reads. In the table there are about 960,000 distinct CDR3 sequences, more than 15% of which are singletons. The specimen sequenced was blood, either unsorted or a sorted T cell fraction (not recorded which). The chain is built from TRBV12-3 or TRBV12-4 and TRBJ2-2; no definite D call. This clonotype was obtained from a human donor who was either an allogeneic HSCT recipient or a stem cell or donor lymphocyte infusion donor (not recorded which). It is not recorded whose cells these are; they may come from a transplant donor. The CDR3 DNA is TGTGCCAGCAATTTCCACACCGGGGAGCTGTTTTTT. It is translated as CASNFHTGELFF.